These 2 T cell receptor beta chains were sequenced from one sample in a study of prognosis after radiotherapy for stage I lung cancer. Genomic DNA served as the source from which two-round multiplex PCR generated TCR beta CDR3 amplicons. First-round PCR employed TRBV- and TRBJ-specific primers for each gene. From the multiplex PCR reads, TCRdb called clonotypes with MiXCR, one entry per CDR3 protein. The top ten hold 41% of the sample, which has 11,000 to 15,000 distinct CDR3 sequences, 30% to 40% seen once. The sample in question was PBMCs, obtained before or after stereotactic body radiation therapy (not recorded which). These receptor sequences come from a donor at least 50 years old with non-small cell lung cancer.

This clonotype has at least ten counts. The V call is TRBV3-1, the J call TRBJ1-1, with a weak D call TRBD1 (5 bases). The CDR3 loop spans 13 amino acids. V was cut by 1 base and J by 5 bases, with 8 bases left in between. The germline V gene has CDR1 LGHDT and CDR2 YNNKEL (reference sequence). The CDR3 loop reads CASSQGGETEAFF. The CDR3 bases are TGTGCCAGCAGCCAAGGGGGGGAAACTGAAGCTTTCTTT.

This clonotype came up many times. The rearrangement joins TRBV5-8 to TRBJ2-5; possibly TRBD1 for D (6 bases). Trimming cost V 4 bases and J 4 bases, with 14 bases left between them. Germline CDR1 SGHTS, CDR2 YDEGEE. The CDR3 is 14 amino acids. CDR3 bases: TGTGCCAGCAGCCCCGGGACACCGTTAGAGACCCAGTACTTC. Its translation is CASSPGTPLETQYF. Supplemented by reference TRBV5-8 and TRBJ2-5, the full variable domain reads EAGVTQSPTHLIKTRGQQATLRCSPISGHTSVYWYQQALGLGLQFLLWYDEGEERNRGNFPPRFSGRQFPNYSSELNVNALELEDSALYLCASSPGTPLETQYFGPGTRLLVL.